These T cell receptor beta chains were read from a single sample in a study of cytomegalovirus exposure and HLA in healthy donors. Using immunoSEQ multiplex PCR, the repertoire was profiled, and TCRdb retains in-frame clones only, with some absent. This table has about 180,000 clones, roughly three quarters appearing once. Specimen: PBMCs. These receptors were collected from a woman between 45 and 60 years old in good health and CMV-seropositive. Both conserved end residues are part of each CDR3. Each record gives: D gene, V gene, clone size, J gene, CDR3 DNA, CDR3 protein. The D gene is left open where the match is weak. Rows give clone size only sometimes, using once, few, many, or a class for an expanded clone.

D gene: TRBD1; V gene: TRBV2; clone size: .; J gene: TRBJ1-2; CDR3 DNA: TGTGCCAGCAGGCCGGGACAGGGGTCCGATGGGGACTATGGCTACACCTTC; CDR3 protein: CASRPGQGSDGDYGYTF
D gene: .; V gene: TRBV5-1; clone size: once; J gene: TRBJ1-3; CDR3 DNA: TGCGCCAGCAGCTTGACGAGTTCCGGAAACACCATATATTTT; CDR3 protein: CASSLTSSGNTIYF
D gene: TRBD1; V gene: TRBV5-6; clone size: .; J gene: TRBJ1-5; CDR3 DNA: TGTGCCAGCAGCACTCTGGGCAGGGGGCATCAGCCCCAGCATTTT; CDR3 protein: CASSTLGRGHQPQHF
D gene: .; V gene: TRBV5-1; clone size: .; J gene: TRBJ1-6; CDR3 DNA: TGCGCCAGCAGCTTGGCAGTCGATGAGGGTTCACCCCTCCACTTT; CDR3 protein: CASSLAVDEGSPLHF
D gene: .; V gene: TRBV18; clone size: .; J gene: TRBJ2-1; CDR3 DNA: TGTGCCAGCTCACCCGGGACTGCTTACAATGAGCAGTTCTTC; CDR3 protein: CASSPGTAYNEQFF
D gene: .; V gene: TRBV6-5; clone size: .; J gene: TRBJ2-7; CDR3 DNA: TGTGCCAGCAGCTCCTCCCACTTCGACTACGAGCAGTACTTC; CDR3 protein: CASSSSHFDYEQYF
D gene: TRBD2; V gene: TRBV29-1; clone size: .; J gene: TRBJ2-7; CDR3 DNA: TGCAGCGTGTCGGGGGGCGGGGGGGACTACGAGCAGTACTTC; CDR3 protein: CSVSGGGGDYEQYF
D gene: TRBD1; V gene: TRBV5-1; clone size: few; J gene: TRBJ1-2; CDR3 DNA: TGCGCCAGCAGACCCGGACAGGGCGAGTATGGCTACACCTTC; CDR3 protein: CASRPGQGEYGYTF
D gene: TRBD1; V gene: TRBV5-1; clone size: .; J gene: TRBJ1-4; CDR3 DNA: TGCGCCAGCAGTCCGGGACAGTCTAATGAAAAACTGTTTTTT; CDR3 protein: CASSPGQSNEKLFF
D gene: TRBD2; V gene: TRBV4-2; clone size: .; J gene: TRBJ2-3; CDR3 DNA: TGTGCCAGCAGCCAAGAGGTTGCGGCGGGAGGGGGGGCAGATACGCAGTATTTT; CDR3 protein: CASSQEVAAGGGADTQYF
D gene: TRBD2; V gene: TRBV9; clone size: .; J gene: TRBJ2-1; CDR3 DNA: TGTGCCAGCAGCGTGCTAGCGGGAATCGGGTACAATGAGCAGTTCTTC; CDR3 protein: CASSVLAGIGYNEQFF
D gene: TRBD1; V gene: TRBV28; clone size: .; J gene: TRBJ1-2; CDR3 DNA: TGTGCCAGCAGTTCGCCGGACAGGGAGTACTCTGGCTACACCTTC; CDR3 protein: CASSSPDREYSGYTF
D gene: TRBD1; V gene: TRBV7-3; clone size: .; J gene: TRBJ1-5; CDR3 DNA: TGTGCCAGCAGCCCTACAGGGGGCAATCAGCCCCAGCATTTT; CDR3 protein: CASSPTGGNQPQHF
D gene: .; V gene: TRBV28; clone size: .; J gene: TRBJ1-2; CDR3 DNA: TGTGCCAGCAGTGCGAACAGGGTAGGCTACACCTTC; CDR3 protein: CASSANRVGYTF
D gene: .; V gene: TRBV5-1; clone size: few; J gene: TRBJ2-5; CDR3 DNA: TGCGCCAGCAGCTTGGCTCTCCAAGAGACCCAGTACTTC; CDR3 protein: CASSLALQETQYF
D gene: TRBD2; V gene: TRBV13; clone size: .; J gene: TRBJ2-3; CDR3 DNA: TGTGCCAGCAGGCTAGCGGGACGATCCGTCGCGCAGTATTTT; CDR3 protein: CASRLAGRSVAQYF
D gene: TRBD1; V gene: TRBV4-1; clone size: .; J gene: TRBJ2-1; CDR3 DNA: TGCGCCAGCAGCCAAGAAGGACAGGAGTACAATGAGCAGTTCTTC; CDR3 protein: CASSQEGQEYNEQFF
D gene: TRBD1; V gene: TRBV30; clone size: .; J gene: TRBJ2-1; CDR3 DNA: TGTGCCAGAGGCAGGGGGTCCTACAATGAGCAGTTCTTC; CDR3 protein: CARGRGSYNEQFF
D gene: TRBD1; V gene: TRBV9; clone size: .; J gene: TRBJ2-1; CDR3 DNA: TGTGCCAGCAGCGTAGGAGGGGGCAGGGCGACTAATGAGCAGTTCTTC; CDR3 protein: CASSVGGGRATNEQFF
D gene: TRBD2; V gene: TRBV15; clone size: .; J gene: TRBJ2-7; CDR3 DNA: TGTGCCACCAGGCGGCGGGGGGGTACCTACGAGCAGTACTTC; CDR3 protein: CATRRRGGTYEQYF
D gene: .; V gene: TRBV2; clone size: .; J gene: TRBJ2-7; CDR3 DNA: TGTGCCACTGGCGAGCGTGGGGAGCAGTACTTC; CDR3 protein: CATGERGEQYF
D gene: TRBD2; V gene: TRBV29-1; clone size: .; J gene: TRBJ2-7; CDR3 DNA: TGCAGCGTTGGTGCACTAGCGGGAGTCCAACCCTACGAGCAGTACTTC; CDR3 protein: CSVGALAGVQPYEQYF
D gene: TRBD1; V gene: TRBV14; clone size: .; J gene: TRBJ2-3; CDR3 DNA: TGTGCCAGCAGCCAAGAGACCGGGACAGGCGATACGCAGTATTTT; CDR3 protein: CASSQETGTGDTQYF
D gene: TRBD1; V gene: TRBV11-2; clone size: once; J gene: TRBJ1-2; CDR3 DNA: TGTGCCAGCAGCTTAGAAATGACAGGGAATGGCTACACCTTC; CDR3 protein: CASSLEMTGNGYTF
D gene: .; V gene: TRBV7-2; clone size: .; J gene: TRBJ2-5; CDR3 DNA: TGTGCCAGCAGCCTGAACCCCGACAGCGGGGAGACCCAGTACTTC; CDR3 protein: CASSLNPDSGETQYF
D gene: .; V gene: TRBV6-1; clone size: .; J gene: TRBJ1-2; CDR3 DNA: TGTGCCAGCAGCTCCGGGACAACAGGGAACTATGGCTACACCTTC; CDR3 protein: CASSSGTTGNYGYTF
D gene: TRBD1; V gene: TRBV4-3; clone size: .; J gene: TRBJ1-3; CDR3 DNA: TGCGCCAGCAGCCAGAGAATCCCGGGACAGGGGAGGGGAAACACCATATATTTT; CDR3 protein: CASSQRIPGQGRGNTIYF
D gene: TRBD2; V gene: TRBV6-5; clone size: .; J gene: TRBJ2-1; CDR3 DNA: TGTGCCAGTCGGGCTAGCGGGGGGGCCGGTGAGCAGTTCTTC; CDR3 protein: CASRASGGAGEQFF
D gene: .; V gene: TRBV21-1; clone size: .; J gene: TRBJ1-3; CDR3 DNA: TGTGCCAGCAGCAAACACGCAGGGCCTGGAAACACCATATATTTT; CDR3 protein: CASSKHAGPGNTIYF
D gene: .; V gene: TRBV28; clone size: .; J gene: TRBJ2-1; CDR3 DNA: TGTGCCAGCACAGTAGAAGCGGACAATGAGCAGTTCTTC; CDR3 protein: CASTVEADNEQFF